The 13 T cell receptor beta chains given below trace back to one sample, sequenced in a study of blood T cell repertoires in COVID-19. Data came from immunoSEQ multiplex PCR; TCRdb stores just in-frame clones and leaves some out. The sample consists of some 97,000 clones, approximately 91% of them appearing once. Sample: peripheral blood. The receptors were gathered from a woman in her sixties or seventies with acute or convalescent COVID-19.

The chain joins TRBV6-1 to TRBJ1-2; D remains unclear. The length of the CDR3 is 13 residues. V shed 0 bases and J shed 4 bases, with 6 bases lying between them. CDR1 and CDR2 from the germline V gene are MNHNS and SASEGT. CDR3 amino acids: CASSEAGGYGYTF. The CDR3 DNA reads TGTGCCAGCAGTGAAGCCGGAGGCTATGGCTACACCTTC.

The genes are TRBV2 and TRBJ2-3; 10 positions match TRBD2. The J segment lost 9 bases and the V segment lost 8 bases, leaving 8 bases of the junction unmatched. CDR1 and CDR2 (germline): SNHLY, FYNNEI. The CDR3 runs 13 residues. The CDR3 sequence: CASSSGGSGTQYF. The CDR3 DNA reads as TGTGCCAGCTCTAGCGGGGGCAGCGGGACGCAGTATTTT.

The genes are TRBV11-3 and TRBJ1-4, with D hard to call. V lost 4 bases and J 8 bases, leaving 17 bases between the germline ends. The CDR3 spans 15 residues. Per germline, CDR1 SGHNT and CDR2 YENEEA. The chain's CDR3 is CASSYARPGGEKLFF. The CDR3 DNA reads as TGTGCCAGCAGCTACGCCCGGCCAGGTGGGGAAAAACTGTTTTTT.

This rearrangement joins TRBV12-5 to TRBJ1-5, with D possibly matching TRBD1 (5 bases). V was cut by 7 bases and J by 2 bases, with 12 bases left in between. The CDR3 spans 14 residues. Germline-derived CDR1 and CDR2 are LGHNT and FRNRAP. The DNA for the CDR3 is TGTGCTAGTGTTCCCTCGGGGGGCAATCAGCCCCAGCATTTT. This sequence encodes CASVPSGGNQPQHF. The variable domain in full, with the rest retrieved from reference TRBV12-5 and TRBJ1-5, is DARVTQTPRHKVTEMGQEVTMRCQPILGHNTVFWYRQTMMQGLELLAYFRNRAPLDDSGMPKDRFSAEMPDATLATLKIQPSEPRDSAVYFCASVPSGGNQPQHFGDGTRLSIL.

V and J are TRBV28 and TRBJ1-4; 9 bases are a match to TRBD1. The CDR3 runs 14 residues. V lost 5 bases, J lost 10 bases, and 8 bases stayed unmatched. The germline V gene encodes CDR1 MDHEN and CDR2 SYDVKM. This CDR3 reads CASSTQRQGGKLFF. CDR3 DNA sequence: TGTGCCAGCAGTACGCAGAGACAGGGGGGAAAACTGTTTTTT.

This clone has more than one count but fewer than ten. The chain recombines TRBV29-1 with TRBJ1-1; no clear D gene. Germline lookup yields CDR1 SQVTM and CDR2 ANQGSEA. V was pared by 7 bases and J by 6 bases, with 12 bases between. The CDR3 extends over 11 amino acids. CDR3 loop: CSGDRGSEAFF. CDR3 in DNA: TGCAGCGGAGATAGAGGGTCTGAAGCTTTCTTT.

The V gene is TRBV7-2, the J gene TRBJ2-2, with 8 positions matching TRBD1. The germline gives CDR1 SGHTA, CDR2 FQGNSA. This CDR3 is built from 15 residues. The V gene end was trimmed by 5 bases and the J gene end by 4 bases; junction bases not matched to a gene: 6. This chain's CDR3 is CASSPDREVTGELFF. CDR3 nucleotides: TGTGCCAGCAGCCCGGACAGGGAGGTCACCGGGGAGCTGTTTTTT.

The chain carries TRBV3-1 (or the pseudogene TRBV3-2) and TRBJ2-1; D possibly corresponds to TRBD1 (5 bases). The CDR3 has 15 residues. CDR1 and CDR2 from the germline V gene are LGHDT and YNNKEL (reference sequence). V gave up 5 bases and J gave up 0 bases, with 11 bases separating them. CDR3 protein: CASSSIRGSYNEQFF. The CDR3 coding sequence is TGTGCCAGCAGCTCAATAAGGGGCTCCTACAATGAGCAGTTCTTC.

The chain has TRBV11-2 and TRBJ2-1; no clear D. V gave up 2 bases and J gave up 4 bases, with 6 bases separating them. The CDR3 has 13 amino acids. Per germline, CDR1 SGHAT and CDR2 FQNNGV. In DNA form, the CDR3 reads TGTGCCAGCAGCTTAAACATATACAATGAGCAGTTCTTC. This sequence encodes CASSLNIYNEQFF.

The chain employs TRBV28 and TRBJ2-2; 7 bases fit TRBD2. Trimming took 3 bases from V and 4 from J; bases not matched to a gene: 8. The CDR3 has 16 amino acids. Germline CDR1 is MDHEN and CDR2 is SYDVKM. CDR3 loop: CASSLTGGGPTGELFF. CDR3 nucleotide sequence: TGTGCCAGCAGTTTGACTGGGGGAGGGCCCACCGGGGAGCTGTTTTTT.

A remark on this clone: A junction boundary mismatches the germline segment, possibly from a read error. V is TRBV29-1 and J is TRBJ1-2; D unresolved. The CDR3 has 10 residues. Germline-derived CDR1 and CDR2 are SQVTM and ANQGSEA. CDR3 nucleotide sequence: TGCAGCGTTCGTGACTACGGCTACACCTTC. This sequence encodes CSVRDYGYTF.

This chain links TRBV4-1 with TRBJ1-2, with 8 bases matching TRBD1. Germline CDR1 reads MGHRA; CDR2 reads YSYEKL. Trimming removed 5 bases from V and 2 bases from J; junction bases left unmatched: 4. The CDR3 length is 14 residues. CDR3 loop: CASSDGQGNYGYTF. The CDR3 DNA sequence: TGCGCCAGCAGCGATGGACAGGGCAACTATGGCTACACCTTC.

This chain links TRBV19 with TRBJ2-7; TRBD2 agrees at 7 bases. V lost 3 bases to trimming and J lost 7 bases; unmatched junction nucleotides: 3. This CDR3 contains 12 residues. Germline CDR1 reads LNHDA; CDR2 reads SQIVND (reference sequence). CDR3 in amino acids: CASSIGTKEQYF. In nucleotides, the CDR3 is TGTGCCAGTAGTATCGGGACTAAAGAGCAGTACTTC.